There are a few counts of the clone carrying this TCR beta chain. The antigen remains unidentified. Expressed TCRB transcripts were sequenced because the entire RNA isolate underwent reverse transcription. Method: immunoSEQ multiplex PCR; TCRdb's copy keeps in-frame clones and lacks some. Among 200,000 to 250,000 clones listed, about 10% were seen once. The data originate from a study of beta chain features in type 1 diabetes. Study-level points and caveats: No resolution was reached here on whether HLA type influences TCRB rearrangement. Naive, central memory and Treg TCRB repertoires appeared more alike in patients than in healthy donors.

Every donor provided one heparinised blood draw, which averaged around 110 mL. Germline V gene data show CDR1 as LNHNV and CDR2 as YYDKDF (reference sequence). V lost 0 bases, J lost 5 bases, and 11 bases stayed unmatched. The CDR3 extends over 17 amino acids. The chain links TRBV15 to TRBJ1-2; 8 positions agree with TRBD1. The source of this sequence is a woman under 30 in good health. Material for sequencing was naive CD4+ T cells from blood. The CDR3, as DNA: TGTGCCACCAGCAGAGATAGGGGAAGACAGGGGTCATATGGCTACACCTTC. It translates to CATSRDRGRQGSYGYTF.